The 29 T cell receptor beta chains below come from one sample, sequenced in a study of T cells after posttransplantation cyclophosphamide. The naive gate required viable CD3+CD4+ or CD3+CD8+ cells with CCR7+CD45RA+CD45RO-CD95-CD27+CD28+ phenotype. The assay was immunoSEQ multiplex PCR, and TCRdb's table has in-frame clones only and misses some. The table shows around 20,000 clones, with 95% to 98% occurring only once. The sample consisted of naive CD4+ T cells sorted from PBMCs. These receptors all come from a man in his fifties or sixties in good health, CMV-negative, and a related stem cell transplant donor.

The rearrangement uses TRBV10-3 and TRBJ2-7; 13 bases align to TRBD2. CDR3 length: 14 amino acids. The germline CDR1 and CDR2 sequences are ENHRY and SYGVKD. The junction had 5 bases not matched to a gene; V was cut back by 6 bases and J by 6 bases. The CDR3 is CAISETSGRTEQYF. The CDR3, as DNA: TGTGCCATCAGCGAGACTAGCGGGAGGACCGAGCAGTACTTC.

This chain links TRBV2 with TRBJ2-2, with D perhaps TRBD1 (6 bases). CDR3 length equals 14 residues. Trimming removed 6 bases at V and 2 bases at J, with 10 bases between. Germline CDR1 and CDR2: SNHLY and FYNNEI. Written as DNA, the CDR3 is TGTGCCAGCAGGCGGACAGATAACACCGGGGAGCTGTTTTTT. This encodes CASRRTDNTGELFF.

This clone was seen once. V gene TRBV7-9 combines with J gene TRBJ2-2, with a tentative D call TRBD2 (5 bases). V dropped 6 bases and J dropped 0 bases, with 8 bases sitting between them. Germline V gene data show CDR1 as SEHNR and CDR2 as FQNEAQ (reference sequence). The CDR3 extends over 14 amino acids. The CDR3 sequence is CASRERANTGELFF. CDR3 sequence (DNA): TGTGCCAGCAGAGAGAGGGCGAACACCGGGGAGCTGTTTTTT.

CDR3 region: CASSPRDRSYNEQFF. Here the CDR3 DNA reads TGTGCCAGCAGCCCTCGGGACAGATCCTACAATGAGCAGTTCTTC. J is TRBJ2-1 and V is TRBV7-3; 7 nucleotides agree with TRBD1. This CDR3 spans 15 amino acids. The trim removed 5 bases at V and 1 base at J, leaving 5 bases unmatched. Germline CDR1 reads SGHTA; CDR2 reads FQGTGA.

The chain has TRBV7-9 and TRBJ2-7, with D hard to call. This CDR3 contains 11 residues. The V end was cut by 7 bases, the J end by 3 bases, with 7 bases between. Germline V gene sequence: CDR1 SEHNR, CDR2 FQNEAQ (reference sequence). The CDR3 sequence: CASTVIYEQYF. Here the CDR3 DNA reads TGTGCCAGCACCGTAATCTACGAGCAGTACTTC.

The chain carries TRBV2 and TRBJ1-4; tentative D call: TRBD1 (6 bases). Between the trimmed V and J ends, which lost 4 bases and 4 bases, there was a span of 13 bases. This CDR3 comprises 15 residues. The V gene's germline CDR1 is SNHLY and CDR2 FYNNEI. For the CDR3, the DNA is TGTGCCAGCAGTGGAAGCCAGGGGCTTAATGAAAAACTGTTTTTT. It codes for CASSGSQGLNEKLFF. The variable domain in full, with the rest retrieved from reference TRBV2 and TRBJ1-4, is EPEVTQTPSHQVTQMGQEVILRCVPISNHLYFYWYRQILGQKVEFLVSFYNNEISEKSEIFDDQFSVERPDGSNFTLKIRSTKLEDSAMYFCASSGSQGLNEKLFFGSGTQLSVL.

This chain links TRBV7-9 with TRBJ1-2; a weak D match, TRBD1 (6 bases). Germline V gene data show CDR1 as SEHNR and CDR2 as FQNEAQ (reference sequence). V lost 4 bases and J 5 bases, leaving 14 bases between the germline ends. There are 14 residues in the CDR3. The CDR3 sequence is CASSSMGAGYGYTF. In DNA form, the CDR3 reads TGTGCCAGCAGCTCCATGGGGGCAGGATATGGCTACACCTTC.

The DNA for the CDR3 is TGTGCCAGCAGCAGGCGGGGGACAGGAATAACCGGGGAGCTGTTTTTT. This translates into CASSRRGTGITGELFF. The chain links TRBV21-1 to TRBJ2-2; the table assigns TRBD1, which was not confirmed against the DNA. TRBV21-1 is reported as a pseudogene. CDR3 length equals 16 residues.

This chain connects TRBV18 to TRBJ2-1, with 7 positions matching TRBD1. The CDR3 is 12 amino acids. The germline V gene has CDR1 KGHSH and CDR2 LQKENI. V shed 3 bases, J shed 8 bases, and the junction held 1 base outside the gene matches. CDR3 in amino acids: CASSPDRDEQFF. Here the CDR3 DNA reads TGTGCCAGCTCACCTGACAGGGATGAGCAGTTCTTC.

The V and J genes are TRBV7-9 and TRBJ1-4, with D perhaps matching TRBD1 (6 bases). The ends were cut back, 5 bases at V and 3 bases at J, with 10 bases in the middle. CDR3 length equals 14 residues. Germline V gene data show CDR1 as SEHNR and CDR2 as FQNEAQ (reference sequence). CDR3 protein: CASSLGAANEKLFF. The DNA for the CDR3 is TGTGCCAGCAGCCTGGGGGCAGCTAATGAAAAACTGTTTTTT.

This chain uses TRBV6-6 with TRBJ2-1, with TRBD1 matching 7 bases. Germline V gene lookup returns CDR1 MNHNY and CDR2 SVGAGI (reference sequence). The CDR3 has 16 amino acids. V dropped 3 bases and J dropped 8; count of bases not matched to a gene: 13. The CDR3 is CASSYPQGSFFYEQFF. Written as DNA, the CDR3 is TGTGCCAGCAGTTATCCACAGGGGAGTTTTTTCTATGAGCAGTTCTTC.

The gene calls are TRBV9 and TRBJ2-5; 7 bases are shared with TRBD2. V lost 0 bases, J lost 1 base, and 3 bases stayed unmatched. CDR1 SGDLS and CDR2 YYNGEE come from the germline V gene. CDR3 length: 15 residues. The CDR3 loop is CASSVAAGIQETQYF. As DNA, the CDR3 is TGTGCCAGCAGCGTAGCAGCGGGGATCCAAGAGACCCAGTACTTC. Drawing the rest from reference TRBV9 and TRBJ2-5, the complete variable domain is DSGVTQTPKHLITATGQRVTLRCSPRSGDLSVYWYQQSLDQGLQFLIQYYNGEERAKGNILERFSAQQFPDLHSELNLSSLELGDSALYFCASSVAAGIQETQYFGPGTRLLVL.

In its sample, this clone was seen a few times. The chain has TRBV4-3 and TRBJ1-4; 7 nucleotides align to TRBD1. The CDR3 is 15 residues long. Germline CDR1 reads LGHNA; CDR2 reads YSLEER. V gave up 8 bases and J gave up 5 bases; unmatched junction bases: 11. The CDR3 loop reads CASGRGDDRNEKLFF. CDR3 nucleotides: TGCGCCAGCGGCAGGGGGGATGATAGGAATGAAAAACTGTTTTTT.

This chain joins TRBV7-3 and TRBJ1-2; D is undetermined. Trimming removed 2 bases from V and 4 bases from J, with 23 bases in between. The CDR3 contains 18 residues. The germline CDR1 and CDR2 sequences are SGHTA and FQGTGA. CDR3 nucleotides: TGTGCCAGCAGCTTAGGCCCGCTCGAGGCAGCCGAGTGCTATGGCTACACCTTC. This codes for CASSLGPLEAAECYGYTF.

J is TRBJ1-5 and V is TRBV5-8; no clear D. Germline CDR1 reads SGHTS; CDR2 reads YDEGEE. V was shortened by 0 bases and J by 8 bases, with 9 bases between the two germline ends. The CDR3 is 13 residues long. The CDR3 DNA reads TGTGCCAGCAGCTTGGGGAAGAGGGAGCCCCAGCATTTT. Translation: CASSLGKREPQHF. The entire variable domain, with the rest obtained from reference TRBV5-8 and TRBJ1-5, is as follows: EAGVTQSPTHLIKTRGQQATLRCSPISGHTSVYWYQQALGLGLQFLLWYDEGEERNRGNFPPRFSGRQFPNYSSELNVNALELEDSALYLCASSLGKREPQHFGDGTRLSIL.

Here the CDR3 reads CASSEDSRNQPQHF. Written as DNA, the CDR3 is TGTGCCAGCAGTGAGGACAGTCGCAATCAGCCCCAGCATTTT. The chain joins TRBV2 to TRBJ1-5; D possibly corresponds to TRBD1 (6 bases). The CDR3 extends over 14 amino acids. V gave up 3 bases and J gave up 2 bases, with 8 bases separating them. Per germline, CDR1 SNHLY and CDR2 FYNNEI.

The chain couples TRBV7-9 to TRBJ2-1, with D possibly TRBD2 on 5 matching bases. CDR1 is SEHNR and CDR2 is FQNEAQ in the germline V gene (reference sequence). The V end lost 6 bases, the J end lost 2 bases, and 17 bases lay between the germline ends. The CDR3 covers 16 residues. CDR3 sequence: CASRKETGIPYNEQFF. CDR3 nucleotides: TGTGCCAGCAGAAAGGAAACGGGAATACCCTACAATGAGCAGTTCTTC.

V is TRBV11-2 and J is TRBJ2-7; 10 positions match TRBD1. Germline V gene data show CDR1 as SGHAT and CDR2 as FQNNGV. With 1 base clipped from V and 0 bases from J, the junction kept 3 bases outside the gene matches. This CDR3 has 16 amino acids. The CDR3 region is CASSLAWTGGSYEQYF. In DNA, the CDR3 is TGTGCCAGCAGCTTAGCCTGGACAGGGGGCTCCTACGAGCAGTACTTC.

The V gene is TRBV10-3, the J gene TRBJ2-5, with D possibly TRBD1 on 5 matching bases. Germline V gene sequence: CDR1 ENHRY, CDR2 SYGVKD. The V end was cut by 6 bases, the J end by 2 bases, with 7 bases between. This CDR3 contains 12 residues. This CDR3 reads CAISPGQETQYF. CDR3 in DNA: TGTGCCATCAGCCCAGGGCAAGAGACCCAGTACTTC.

The chain is built from TRBV19 and TRBJ2-7, with TRBD1 matching over 9 bases. The CDR3 covers 14 residues. The J segment lost 0 bases and the V segment lost 6 bases, leaving 3 bases of the junction unmatched. The germline V gene encodes CDR1 LNHDA and CDR2 SQIVND (reference sequence). The CDR3 region has the DNA TGTGCCAGTAGCGGGGGACAGGGCTCCTACGAGCAGTACTTC. This codes for CASSGGQGSYEQYF.

The genes are TRBV27 and TRBJ2-3, with 14 bases matching TRBD2. J gave up 2 bases and V 5 bases, and 6 bases lay outside the gene matches. The V gene's germline CDR1 is MNHEY and CDR2 SMNVEV (reference sequence). The CDR3 has 17 residues. The CDR3 spells CASSPWTSGRLTDTQYF. DNA for the CDR3: TGTGCCAGCAGTCCCTGGACTAGCGGGAGGCTCACAGATACGCAGTATTTT.

The chain carries TRBV7-9 and TRBJ2-6; 7 nucleotides align to TRBD1. The V segment lost 5 bases and the J segment 1 base; nucleotides outside the gene matches: 2. The CDR3 covers 15 residues. In germline, CDR1 is SEHNR, CDR2 FQNEAQ (reference sequence). CDR3 nucleotide sequence: TGTGCCAGCAGCCTGACAGGGTCTGGGGCCAACGTCCTGACTTTC. Protein: CASSLTGSGANVLTF.

This chain uses TRBV10-3 with TRBJ2-5, with D possibly being TRBD1 (6 bases). The end of the DNA fits TRBJ2-7 better, so the J call may be wrong. The CDR3 contains 12 residues. The germline gives CDR1 ENHRY, CDR2 SYGVKD. The CDR3 coding sequence is TGTGCCATCGGGGGCCAAGGAGCCGAGCAGTACTTC. This translates into CAIGGQGAEQYF.

The rearrangement joins TRBV5-1 to TRBJ1-2; tentative D call: TRBD1 (6 bases). Germline V gene data show CDR1 as SGHRS and CDR2 as YFSETQ. V lost 3 bases and J 2 bases, leaving 17 bases between the germline ends. The CDR3 loop spans 16 amino acids. The chain's CDR3 is CASSSGGRGRNYGYTF. The CDR3, as DNA: TGCGCCAGCAGCTCCGGCGGCAGGGGACGAAACTATGGCTACACCTTC.

The gene calls are TRBV23-1 and TRBJ2-4; D gene unclear. TRBV23-1 is annotated as an ORF whose role is uncertain. The ends were cut back, 0 bases at V and 0 bases at J, with 9 bases in the middle. CDR3 length equals 16 residues. The CDR3 nucleotides read TGCGCCAGCAGTCAATCTGGCAGGTTAGCCAAAAACATTCAGTACTTC. It translates to CASSQSGRLAKNIQYF.

This clone has only one observation. The chain has TRBV6-5 and TRBJ1-5; a possible D gene is TRBD1 (6 bases). Trimming removed 2 bases at V and 3 bases at J, with 8 bases between. CDR3 length equals 14 residues. Germline V CDR1 and CDR2: MNHEY, SVGAGI. The CDR3: CASSYQGLNQPQHF. CDR3 DNA: TGTGCCAGCAGTTACCAGGGGCTCAATCAGCCCCAGCATTTT.

The chain uses TRBV7-2 and TRBJ2-1; 8 nucleotides match TRBD2. V dropped 1 base and J dropped 2; count of bases not matched to a gene: 4. CDR1 is SGHTA and CDR2 is FQGNSA in the germline V gene. The CDR3 has 16 amino acids. As DNA, the CDR3 is TGTGCCAGCAGCTTAGTAGCGGGACAACCCTACAATGAGCAGTTCTTC. It specifies CASSLVAGQPYNEQFF. Together with reference TRBV7-2 and TRBJ2-1, the CDR3 gives the full variable domain: GAGVSQSPSNKVTEKGKDVELRCDPISGHTALYWYRQSLGQGLEFLIYFQGNSAPDKSGLPSDRFSAERTGGSVSTLTIQRTQQEDSAVYLCASSLVAGQPYNEQFFGPGTRLTVL.

The gene calls are TRBV6-5 and TRBJ1-1; D ambiguous. CDR1 and CDR2 (germline): MNHEY, SVGAGI. The CDR3 sequence is 14 residues long. Trimming left V 0 bases short and J 4 bases short, with 9 bases between. This CDR3 is CASSYSVTTTEAFF. The CDR3 nucleotides read TGTGCCAGCAGTTACTCGGTTACAACCACTGAAGCTTTCTTT.

The CDR3 sequence: CASSLAGGRTGELFF. The CDR3 DNA follows: TGCGCCAGCAGCCTAGCGGGGGGGCGGACCGGGGAGCTGTTTTTT. The rearrangement links TRBV4-3 to TRBJ2-2; 11 positions agree with TRBD2. This CDR3 is built from 15 residues. Germline V lookup: CDR1 LGHNA, CDR2 YSLEER. V lost 4 bases, J lost 5 bases, and 3 bases stayed unmatched.